The clone carrying this T cell receptor beta chain was detected many times. These data originate in a study of T cells in Graves' hyperthyroidism and ophthalmopathy. Study information: Peripheral blood was secured at the point of initial diagnosis, before any treatment.

The CDR3 extends over 14 amino acids. V was shortened by 3 bases and J by 6 bases, with 13 bases between the two germline ends. Amplification yielded TCR beta CDR3 regions, with RNA transcripts as the source. With the HTBI primer set, the TCR CDR3 went through a first round of RT-PCR. TCRdb re-called the multiplex PCR reads through MiXCR, storing one row per CDR3 protein. The table has about 500,000 distinct CDR3 sequences, about an eighth seen once. The receptor's source is a woman younger than 30 with Graves' hyperthyroidism. Sequencing was done on a sample of blood. The rearrangement links TRBV12-3 or TRBV12-4 to TRBJ2-3, with D possibly TRBD2 on 7 matching bases. The CDR3, as DNA: TGTGCCAGCAGTTTTGCAGGGGAGGGGGATACGCAGTATTTT. Translating it yields CASSFAGEGDTQYF.